These T cell receptor beta chains were read from a single sample in a study of blood T cell repertoires in COVID-19. The method was immunoSEQ multiplex PCR; TCRdb's version includes in-frame clones alone and lacks a portion of them. This table holds some 100,000 clones, approximately 82% found once. The source material was peripheral blood. These receptors were collected from a woman between 55 and 75 years old with acute or convalescent COVID-19. CDR3s include the opening cysteine and the closing phenylalanine or tryptophan. D genes are given only for firm matches. Clone size is not always given. Where it is, it says once, few, many or a class for expanded clones.

TRBJ1-2 . . TRBV9 TGTGCCAGCAGCTCCACTTCCGGGGGGGACTATGGCTACACCTTC CASSSTSGGDYGYTF
TRBJ2-1 few . TRBV30 TGTGCCTGGAAATCGGCTAGTCGTGTAGGTGAGCAGTTCTTC CAWKSASRVGEQFF
TRBJ2-7 . . TRBV29-1 TGCAGCGTTGGTCGCAGGCCCTACGAGCAGTACTTC CSVGRRPYEQYF
TRBJ1-2 few . TRBV6-6 TGTGCCAGCAGTGACCGGGCCGCGGGGGGCTACACCTTC CASSDRAAGGYTF
TRBJ1-3 . TRBD1 TRBV3-1/TRBV3-2 TGTGCCAGCAGCCGGGGGACAGGGGACTCTGGAAACACCATATATTTT CASSRGTGDSGNTIYF
TRBJ1-2 . . TRBV2 TGTGCCAGCAGACAGGAGTATGGCTACACCTTC CASRQEYGYTF
TRBJ2-7 . . TRBV6-1 TGTGCCAGCAGTGAAGACATCCCCACCTACGAGCAGTACTTC CASSEDIPTYEQYF
TRBJ1-4 . TRBD1 TRBV7-6 TGTGCCAGCACCTCCTTTCGGGACAGTGTCAAAACGGCTAATGAAAAACTGTTTTTT CASTSFRDSVKTANEKLFF
TRBJ1-1 few . TRBV18 TGTGCCAGCTCACCCCAAGGTCGGGACACTGAAGCTTTCTTT CASSPQGRDTEAFF
TRBJ2-7 . TRBD1 TRBV7-9 TGTGCCAGCAGCGACGGGACAGGGATGCTCCACGAGCAGTACTTC CASSDGTGMLHEQYF
TRBJ2-3 . . TRBV5-4 TGTGCCAGCAGCTCCAGACAGAGCCTAACAGATACGCAGTATTTT CASSSRQSLTDTQYF
TRBJ1-5 . . TRBV28 TGTGCCATCAGAACAGGGACCAGCAATCAGCCCCAGCATTTT CAIRTGTSNQPQHF
TRBJ2-5 . TRBD2 TRBV6-5 TGTGCCAGCAGGAGGAGCGGGGGGGGAGAGACCCAGTACTTC CASRRSGGGETQYF
TRBJ2-7 . TRBD1 TRBV6-7 TGTGCCAGCCCACCGGGGGACAGGAATACCTACGAGCAGTACTTC CASPPGDRNTYEQYF
TRBJ2-2 once TRBD1 TRBV29-1 TGCAGCGTTGTTTGGACAGGAACCGGGGAGCTGTTTTTT CSVVWTGTGELFF
TRBJ2-2 . TRBD1 TRBV5-4 TGTGCCAGCAGCATCGGGACAGGGGGTTCTCGTGGCACCGGGGAGCTGTTTTTT CASSIGTGGSRGTGELFF
TRBJ1-5 . . TRBV3-1/TRBV3-2 TGTGCCAGCAGCGAAAATTCAGGCAATCAGCCCCAGCATTTT CASSENSGNQPQHF
TRBJ1-5 . TRBD1 TRBV4-3 TGCGCCAGCAGCCAATGGACAGGGGCCCATCAGCCCCAGCATTTT CASSQWTGAHQPQHF
TRBJ2-7 . . TRBV5-1 TGCGCCAGCAGTTACTCGGGGTCCTACGAGCAGTACTTC CASSYSGSYEQYF
TRBJ2-2 . . TRBV2 TGTGCCAGCAAGGCCGGGACTTCTACCGGGGAGCTGTTTTTT CASKAGTSTGELFF
TRBJ1-5 . . TRBV18 TGTGCCAGCTCACCAGTTGGGGGCGAAGGTCAGCCCCAGCATTTT CASSPVGGEGQPQHF
TRBJ2-4 . . TRBV7-2 TGTGCCAGCAGCCCCCCGTCCGGGCGGGTCTTAGCCAAAAACATTCAGTACTTC CASSPPSGRVLAKNIQYF
TRBJ2-1 . . TRBV7-9 TGTGCCAGCAGCTTAGACCCTGTAGAGGGGGTCGGGCAGTTCTTC CASSLDPVEGVGQFF
TRBJ1-1 . . TRBV9 TGTGCCAGCAGCGCCGTGAACACTGAAGCTTTCTTT CASSAVNTEAFF
TRBJ2-7 few TRBD2 TRBV11-3 TGTGCCAGCAGCTTAGAACCGTCCCCGGGACTAGCGGGAATCGGCTACGAGCAGTACTTC CASSLEPSPGLAGIGYEQYF
TRBJ1-5 . TRBD1 TRBV28 TGTGCCAGCAGTCAAGACAGGGGGTACAATCAGCCCCAGCATTTT CASSQDRGYNQPQHF
TRBJ1-4 . . TRBV30 TGTGCCTGGAGTGCAGGTCAGGGGAATGAAAAACTGTTTTTT CAWSAGQGNEKLFF
TRBJ1-1 . . TRBV6-2/TRBV6-3 TGTGCCAGCAGTTGGCAGGGGCGATTAAGTCGCACTGAAGCTTTCTTT CASSWQGRLSRTEAFF
TRBJ2-1 . TRBD2 TRBV3-1/TRBV3-2 TGTGCCAGCAGGGGGGTGCCTAGCGGGGACAATGAGCAGTTCTTC CASRGVPSGDNEQFF
TRBJ2-7 . . TRBV7-2 TGTGCCAGCAGCGCCGGGATACTGTACGAGCAGTACTTC CASSAGILYEQYF
TRBJ2-5 . . TRBV3-1/TRBV3-2 TGTGCCAGCAGCCAAGCTTCGACCCAGTACTTC CASSQASTQYF
TRBJ2-1 once TRBD1 TRBV5-1 TGCGCCAGCAGCTCGGGACAGCCATACAATGAGCAGTTCTTC CASSSGQPYNEQFF
TRBJ1-1 . . TRBV30 TGTGCCTGGAGTGTTCAGGGGCGAATTGAAGCTTTCTTT CAWSVQGRIEAFF
TRBJ1-2 . . TRBV19 TGTGCCAGTAGTATAGAATCTGTTCGGGGAGGCTACACCTTC CASSIESVRGGYTF
TRBJ1-6 many . TRBV5-1 TGCGCCAGCAGCTTGGACAGTTTTTCACCCCTCCACTTT CASSLDSFSPLHF
TRBJ2-7 . . TRBV2 TGTGCCAGCCGGGACATGGCCTACGAGCAGTACTTC CASRDMAYEQYF
TRBJ2-5 . TRBD2 TRBV19 TGTGCCAAACACGGGACTAGGGGCCAGGAGACCCAGTACTTC CAKHGTRGQETQYF
TRBJ1-1 . TRBD1 TRBV18 TGTGCCAGCTCACCCCAGACAGGGGGGAACACTGAAGCTTTCTTT CASSPQTGGNTEAFF
TRBJ1-2 . TRBD1 TRBV29-1 TGCAGCGTCGGGACAGTTAACTATGGCTACACCTTC CSVGTVNYGYTF
TRBJ2-7 few TRBD2 TRBV7-9 TGTGCCAGCAGCGATAGCGGGAGCGGCGAGCAGTACTTC CASSDSGSGEQYF
TRBJ1-1 . TRBD1 TRBV7-2 TGTGCCAGCAGGGCACAGGGGGCCTACACTGAAGCTTTCTTT CASRAQGAYTEAFF
TRBJ2-7 . . TRBV9 TGTGCCAGCAGCGTAGGGACTACCTCCTACGAGCAGTACTTC CASSVGTTSYEQYF
TRBJ1-2 . . TRBV5-1 TGCGCCAGCAGCTTGAACAGTGACTATGGCTACACCTTC CASSLNSDYGYTF
TRBJ2-1 . . TRBV4-1 TGCGCCAGCAGCCGGAAGAACGTAGCAAGCTCCTACAATGAGCAGTTCTTC CASSRKNVASSYNEQFF
TRBJ2-1 . . TRBV7-2 TGTGCCAGCAGCTTCCCTCTTCTCTACAATGAGCAGTTCTTC CASSFPLLYNEQFF
TRBJ2-5 . TRBD2 TRBV5-1 TGCGCCAGCAGCTTGTTAGCGGGGGGAAAACAAGAGACCCAGTACTTC CASSLLAGGKQETQYF
TRBJ2-1 . . TRBV1 TGCACCAGTAAGCTCAAGTTAGAGAATGAGCAGTTCTTC CTSKLKLENEQFF